This TCR beta chain is drawn from a study of cytomegalovirus exposure and HLA in healthy donors. Profiled with immunoSEQ multiplex PCR; TCRdb holds only in-frame clones, not every one. The sample holds 100,000 to 120,000 clones, around nine tenths seen once. The germline gives CDR1 GTSNPN, CDR2 SVGIG (reference sequence). The CDR3 is made up of 14 amino acids. V lost 0 bases, J lost 6 bases, and 4 bases stayed unmatched. The specimen sequenced was PBMCs. The chain combines TRBV30 with TRBJ2-7, with 11 bases identical to TRBD2. The origin of this receptor is a woman under 30 in good health and CMV-seronegative. CDR3 sequence: CAWSVLAGVGEQYF. In DNA, the CDR3 is TGTGCCTGGAGTGTACTAGCGGGAGTTGGCGAGCAGTACTTC.